Given below is one T cell receptor (beta chain) in context. The antigen remains undetermined. This record belongs to a study of CD4 T cells in relation to SARS-CoV-2 and coronaviruses. Study as a whole: TCR beta CDR3s were sequenced after roughly nine-day antigen culture of PBMCs. The negative reference was HIV-1 Nef peptide pool or peptide-free culture.

The method was immunoSEQ multiplex PCR; TCRdb's version includes in-frame clones alone and lacks a portion of them. The sample lists about 22,000 clones, around four fifths seen once, with less than 20% in the top ten. The V end was cut by 3 bases, the J end by 7 bases, with 6 bases between. The CDR3 has 11 residues. From germline, CDR1 is ENHRY and CDR2 SYGVKD. CD4+ T cells from unexposed donors were obtained before the COVID-19 pandemic (2011-2018). The cells were cultured for about 10 days before CD4+ T cells were isolated. On days 3 and 7, cultures got half fresh IL-2 medium. J is TRBJ1-2 and V is TRBV10-3; no definite D call. The TCR sequence derives from a human donor in good health. The sequencing input was CD4+ T cells from PBMCs, cultured in vitro. This CDR3 is CAISDPRGYTF. The CDR3 DNA follows: TGTGCCATCAGTGACCCCCGTGGCTACACCTTC.